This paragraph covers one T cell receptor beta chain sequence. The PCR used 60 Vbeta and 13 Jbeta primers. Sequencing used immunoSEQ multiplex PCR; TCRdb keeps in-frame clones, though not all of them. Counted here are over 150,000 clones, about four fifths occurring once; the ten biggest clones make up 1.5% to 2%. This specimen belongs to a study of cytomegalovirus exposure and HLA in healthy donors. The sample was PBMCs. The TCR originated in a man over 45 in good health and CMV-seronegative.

CDR3 residues: CASSYNRVFYHTEAFF. The CDR3 DNA reads TGTGCCAGCAGTTACAACAGGGTATTTTATCACACTGAAGCTTTCTTT. This chain joins TRBV6-5 and TRBJ1-1; D is perhaps TRBD1 (6 bases). The CDR3 totals 16 residues. Germline V lookup: CDR1 MNHEY, CDR2 SVGAGI. Trimming took off 2 bases at V and 3 bases at J, with 16 bases between the two ends.